This TCR beta chain came from a study of CD8+CD57+ T cells in acquired aplastic anemia. Background on the study: Mean yield of DNA from sorted CD4+ and CD8+ cells was roughly 3.2 ug.

V dropped 2 bases and J dropped 7 bases, with 15 bases sitting between them. The CDR3 has 15 amino acids. Germline assignment: CDR1 MNHNS and CDR2 SASEGT. This clonotype was observed a few times. The template for TCR beta VDJ and CDR3 sequence profiling was genomic DNA. One entry per CDR3 protein results from TCRdb running MiXCR on the reads. The top ten hold about 1.1% of the sample, which has some 200,000 distinct CDR3 sequences, about 37% seen once. The V gene is TRBV6-1, the J gene TRBJ2-1, with D maybe TRBD1 (6 bases). Sequenced input: sorted CD4+, CD8+, or CD8+CD57+ T cells (not recorded which) from PBMCs. This receptor was taken from a human donor in good health, serving as a control. CDR3 coding DNA: TGTGCCAGCAGTGAATGGGGGCTGGGGTTGAATGAGCAGTTCTTC. It is translated as CASSEWGLGLNEQFF.